Listed below are T cell receptor beta chains from one sample, sequenced in a study of blood T cell repertoires in COVID-19. Assay: immunoSEQ multiplex PCR; the TCRdb copy retains only in-frame clones and omits some. The sample lists more than 100,000 clones; over 75% were seen once. Sequencing was carried out using peripheral blood. These receptors all stem from a human donor in a cohort sampled during active COVID-19. Each CDR3 is given with its conserved first and last residue. The D gene is left open where the match is weak. Only part of the rows carry a size: once, few, many, or a class if the clone is expanded.

V gene	D gene	J gene	clone size	CDR3 protein	CDR3 DNA
TRBV5-1	TRBD2	TRBJ2-7	.	CASSLGGLAGDEQYF	TGCGCCAGCAGCTTGGGGGGGCTAGCGGGAGACGAGCAGTACTTC
TRBV3-1/TRBV3-2	TRBD1	TRBJ1-4	.	CASSLGTGGATNEKLFF	TGTGCCAGCAGCCTAGGGACAGGGGGCGCGACTAATGAAAAACTGTTTTTT
TRBV5-4	TRBD2	TRBJ2-3	.	CASSLRLAGFTDTQYF	TGTGCCAGCAGCCTACGACTAGCGGGGTTCACAGATACGCAGTATTTT
TRBV4-2	TRBD1	TRBJ2-7	.	CASSQLSLRQGGNEQYF	TGTGCCAGCAGCCAATTATCCCTGCGACAGGGGGGGAACGAGCAGTACTTC
TRBV27	TRBD1	TRBJ1-4	.	CASSLSRDRRNEKLFF	TGTGCCAGCAGTTTATCCCGGGACAGACGGAATGAAAAACTGTTTTTT
TRBV19	TRBD1	TRBJ1-1	.	CASGITGGASGTEAFF	TGTGCCAGTGGTATAACAGGGGGCGCATCGGGCACTGAAGCTTTCTTT
TRBV5-1	.	TRBJ2-5	.	CASSQGTQETQYF	TGCGCCAGCAGCCAGGGAACCCAAGAGACCCAGTACTTC
TRBV2	TRBD1	TRBJ1-1	.	CASKGEQGATMNTEAFF	TGTGCCAGCAAAGGGGAACAGGGGGCTACTATGAACACTGAAGCTTTCTTT
TRBV19	.	TRBJ2-2	.	CASSSPGNTGELFF	TGTGCCAGTAGTAGCCCGGGGAACACCGGGGAGCTGTTTTTT
TRBV5-6	TRBD1	TRBJ2-7	.	CASSFPGTGTYEQYF	TGTGCCAGCAGCTTCCCCGGGACAGGGACCTACGAGCAGTACTTC
TRBV2	TRBD1	TRBJ1-2	few	CASSVEGGVAFDGYTF	TGTGCCAGCAGTGTTGAAGGGGGCGTAGCCTTTGATGGCTACACCTTC
TRBV5-8	.	TRBJ2-2	.	CASTLFTQGREELFF	TGTGCCAGCACCTTGTTTACCCAGGGAAGAGAGGAGCTGTTTTTT
TRBV13	TRBD2	TRBJ2-1	.	CASSRPSGYNEQFF	TGTGCCAGCAGCCGACCTAGCGGCTACAATGAGCAGTTCTTC
TRBV6-5	TRBD1	TRBJ1-2	.	CASRKPTGTGYGYTF	TGTGCCAGCAGGAAACCTACAGGGACAGGCTATGGCTACACCTTC
TRBV5-6	TRBD1	TRBJ2-3	.	CASRDRGRADTQYF	TGTGCCAGCAGGGACAGGGGGCGGGCAGATACGCAGTATTTT
TRBV28	.	TRBJ1-3	once	CASSITGTGNTIYF	TGTGCCAGCAGTATCACCGGTACCGGAAACACCATATATTTT
TRBV20-1	.	TRBJ2-1	.	CSASAGWSHNEQFF	TGCAGTGCTAGTGCAGGGTGGAGCCACAATGAGCAGTTCTTC
TRBV10-3	TRBD2	TRBJ2-3	.	CAISFGLAGGSTDTQYF	TGTGCCATCAGTTTCGGACTAGCGGGGGGAAGCACAGATACGCAGTATTTT
TRBV5-1	.	TRBJ2-1	.	CASSVSPLGAEANNEQFF	TGCGCCAGCAGCGTGAGTCCCTTAGGGGCGGAAGCTAACAATGAGCAGTTCTTC
TRBV4-2	.	TRBJ2-3	.	CASSQEAPPSTDTQYF	TGTGCCAGCAGCCAAGAGGCACCTCCTAGCACAGATACGCAGTATTTT
TRBV5-1	.	TRBJ2-2	.	CASSRYPGAGELFF	TGCGCCAGCAGCCGATATCCGGGAGCCGGGGAGCTGTTTTTT
TRBV9	TRBD1	TRBJ2-1	.	CASSDMGTAYNEQFF	TGTGCCAGCAGCGATATGGGGACAGCGTACAATGAGCAGTTCTTC
TRBV28	.	TRBJ2-1	.	CASSSRNEQFF	TGTGCCAGCAGTAGCAGGAATGAGCAGTTCTTC
TRBV29-1	.	TRBJ2-1	once	CSVEDLRVSLHEQFF	TGCAGCGTTGAAGATCTCAGGGTTTCCCTCCATGAGCAGTTCTTC
TRBV29-1	TRBD1	TRBJ2-4	.	CSVADRSKNIQYF	TGCAGCGTTGCGGACAGGTCGAAAAACATTCAGTACTTC
TRBV10-2	.	TRBJ2-7	.	CASSDKTGPSYEQYF	TGCGCCAGCAGTGATAAGACAGGCCCATCTTACGAGCAGTACTTC
TRBV4-2	.	TRBJ2-6	.	CASSQAGVKAGANVLTF	TGTGCCAGCAGCCAAGCAGGGGTTAAGGCTGGGGCCAACGTCCTGACTTTC
TRBV2	.	TRBJ2-5	.	CASSSTGTKISVETQYF	TGTGCCAGCAGTAGTACTGGGACAAAGATTAGCGTGGAGACCCAGTACTTC
TRBV6-5	.	TRBJ1-2	.	CASRTTGHLYGYTF	TGTGCCAGCAGAACTACGGGACACCTCTATGGCTACACCTTC
TRBV6-1	.	TRBJ1-1	.	CASSEEGRSSFMNTEAFF	TGTGCCAGCAGTGAAGAGGGGCGAAGCAGTTTTATGAACACTGAAGCTTTCTTT